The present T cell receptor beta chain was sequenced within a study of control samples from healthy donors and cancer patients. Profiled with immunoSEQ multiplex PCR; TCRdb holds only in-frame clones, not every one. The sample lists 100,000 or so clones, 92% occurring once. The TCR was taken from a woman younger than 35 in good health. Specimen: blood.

The CDR3 loop reads CATSPSGLPYEQYF. The CDR3 DNA follows: TGTGCCACTTCACCCTCGGGTCTCCCCTACGAGCAGTACTTC. The rearrangement joins TRBV19 to TRBJ2-7; D gene uncertain. Trimming took 10 bases from V and 2 from J, leaving 18 bases between them. Germline V gene lookup returns CDR1 LNHDA and CDR2 SQIVND (reference sequence). The CDR3 has 14 amino acids.